This T cell receptor beta chain was identified during a study of shared clonotypes between healthy human individuals (TCRdb year 2020). Regarding the study in general: The cohort comprised a couple of women and three men aged 18 to 49 years. For each donor, CD4 naive and CD4 memory were each given three plates, CD8 naive was given two plates, and CD8 memory was given one plate. Blood TCR repertoires of four to six healthy adults were deeply sequenced to estimate repertoire size and the extent of clonotype sharing between individuals. To increase sequencing depth and limit assay-specific biases, different laboratories used diverse techniques to prepare libraries and sequence TCR repertoires. Per donor, leukapheresis produced somewhere between about 0.9 and 10 billion PBMCs.

Using the deep immunoSEQ assay, multiplex PCR amplified TCR CDR3 regions from genomic DNA. Extracted genomic DNA from each cell subset was distributed evenly across all wells of several immunoSEQ 96-well plates, and each plate was treated as a replicate. For sorted subsets, approximately 200 ng of genomic DNA, equivalent to 25,000 to 30,000 T cell genomes, went into each replicate PCR. Purified libraries were measured with a Qubit 3.0 fluorometer, size-checked on a Bioanalyzer 2100, and measured again with the KAPA Library Quantification kit. Every immunoSEQ 96-well plate was sequenced on a separate single-read 150-cycle Illumina NextSeq 550 flow cell. The authors processed their data as follows. Because the immunoSEQ output held only junctional sequences and lacked quality scores, the filtering could not match the filtering applied to full-length reads. Sequences were annotated with PyIR, a Python wrapper for IgBLAST v1.9, using IMGT germline references to assign V/J genes and CDR3. Reads were removed for weak V/J assignments (E-value above 1e-6), missing CDR3, stop codons, out-of-frame junctions, or ambiguous translated residues. V3J clonotypes were defined as sequences sharing the same inferred V gene, J gene, and CDR3 amino acid sequence. Percentage overlap between repertoires was calculated by dividing the number of shared unique clonotypes by the size of the smaller repertoire. RTK rarefaction, the Chao1 estimator, and Recon v2.1 estimates of unobserved clonotypes were used to assess repertoire richness. For all TCRbeta clonotypes obtained by the gDNA method from a few donors, generation probabilities were computed with OLGA. In its TCRdb copy, this immuneACCESS table keeps in-frame sequences only and misses some clones. Where compared with another copy, unresolved V genes explain less than half of these, and the others have no known cause. The V and J calls and clone size come from that table; D and trimming were worked out from the DNA. This sample gives approximately 1.5 million clones in total; 95% to 99% of them show up just once. Clones ranked in the top ten supply around 0.45% of the sample.

Healthy HIV-negative adults with no recently reported acute infections or vaccinations were included as donors. Every donor was a Caucasian adult living in Nashville, Tennessee, USA. Magnetic negative selection was used to enrich CD4+ T cells, after which naive cells were positively selected on CD45RA and the negative fraction became the memory subset. Blood was collected by leukapheresis, and PBMCs were isolated by Ficoll-Histopaque density gradient centrifugation and then cryopreserved in liquid nitrogen vapor phase. Purity and quantity of every magnetically sorted T cell population were checked by analytical flow cytometry. Genomic DNA was isolated from each sorted fraction and quantified by UV absorbance on a Nanodrop 2000c. As to this clone: No cognate antigen has been identified for it. Per-base quality was not reported, and no clone a single base away is much larger than it.

General study outcomes and caveats: Higher generation probabilities were observed for clonotypes shared by all four sorted-subset donors than for non-shared clonotypes. Larger estimated clonotype richness was generally found for naive subsets than for memory subsets. Even with the large sequencing depth, rarefaction of the sorted-subset datasets indicated that sequencing was incomplete. Sampling was limited to blood, and TCR repertoires in tissue likely differ from TCR repertoires in blood. Across four donors, roughly 5.4% of naive CD4, over 3% of naive CD8, about 2.3% of memory CD4, and approximately 0.42% of memory CD8 clonotypes were shared. Pairwise subsampling indicated that sequencing depth was expected to affect the degree of clonotype sharing among donors. The small number of donors limited the genetic and exposure-history diversity represented.

The CDR1 and CDR2 encoded by the germline V gene (reference sequence) are SEHNR and FQNEAQ. From the cysteine up to the phenylalanine, the CDR3 has a length of 13 residues. The only DNA kept is the CDR3, 39 bases in frame from the first base. The germline ends are 14 bases apart after V is trimmed by 10 bases and J by 4 bases. This chain is built from TRBV7-9 and TRBJ2-1; the D gene assignment is perhaps TRBD1 or TRBD2, with each matching 7 bases. The sample was naive CD4+ T cells sorted from blood. The cell subset or site label, as the study defines it: CD45RA+ positively selected. This clonotype was sampled from a man aged 25 to 40 in good health. The CDR3 in this case is CAMTGRGYNEQFF. The nucleotides are TGTGCCATGACAGGGCGGGGGTACAATGAGCAGTTCTTC.